A selection of T cell receptor beta chains follows, all from one sample in a study of blood T cell repertoires in COVID-19. Clones were read by immunoSEQ multiplex PCR, and TCRdb kept only the in-frame ones, dropping some. The profile shows 250,000 to 300,000 clones, about four fifths of them singletons. Sequencing was carried out using peripheral blood. Receptor source: a woman aged 18-29 years with acute or convalescent COVID-19. The CDR3 runs from the conserved cysteine through the conserved F or W. Each record gives: V gene, clone size, D gene, J gene, CDR3 DNA, CDR3 protein. A D gene is named only where the DNA matches it firmly. Rows may omit the clone size; those that give it use once, few, many or a size class.

TRBV18	NA	TRBD2	TRBJ2-7	TGTGCCAGCTCACCGGAACTAGCGGGAGCGGGCCCGCTTTACGAGCAGTACTTC	CASSPELAGAGPLYEQYF
TRBV30	many	TRBD1	TRBJ1-1	TGTGCCTGGAGTCCGGGACAGATGAACACTGAAGCTTTCTTT	CAWSPGQMNTEAFF
TRBV11-3	NA	NA	TRBJ2-1	TGTGCCAGCAGCTACCGACTAGTAAGTGAGCAGTTCTTC	CASSYRLVSEQFF
TRBV7-3	NA	TRBD1	TRBJ1-1	TGTGCCAGCAGCTCCGGGACAGGAGGTGAAGCTTTCTTT	CASSSGTGGEAFF
TRBV3-1/TRBV3-2	NA	NA	TRBJ1-2	TGTGCCAGCAGCCAAGGTCGCCCCCAGGGTGGATATGGCTACACCTTC	CASSQGRPQGGYGYTF
TRBV7-2	NA	TRBD1	TRBJ1-6	TGTGCCAGCAGCTTAGACCGACAGGGCTTCCTCCACTTT	CASSLDRQGFLHF
TRBV11-2	NA	TRBD2	TRBJ2-3	TGTGCCAGCAGCTTTAGCGGGAGTGGGGCAGATACGCAGTATTTT	CASSFSGSGADTQYF
TRBV5-8	once	TRBD2	TRBJ2-4	TGTGCCAGCACCCCACGGTGGGTTGGCGGGGGTAACAAAAACATTCAGTACTTC	CASTPRWVGGGNKNIQYF
TRBV6-1	once	NA	TRBJ2-6	TGTGCCAGCAGTGACCCGACAGGCTCTGGGGCCAACGTCCTGACTTTC	CASSDPTGSGANVLTF
TRBV18	NA	TRBD1	TRBJ1-1	TGTGCCAGCTCACCAACTACAGGGGGTTACACTGAAGCTTTCTTT	CASSPTTGGYTEAFF
TRBV27	NA	TRBD1	TRBJ2-1	TGTGCCAGCTCATTCGGACAGGGCCACAATGAGCAGTTCTTC	CASSFGQGHNEQFF
TRBV4-3	NA	NA	TRBJ1-3	TGCGCCAGCAGCCAAGATATTGGGGCAGGAGTCTCTGGAAACACCATATATTTT	CASSQDIGAGVSGNTIYF
TRBV3-1/TRBV3-2	NA	NA	TRBJ2-5	TGTGCCAGCAGCCAAGCGGGACAAGAGACCCAGTACTTC	CASSQAGQETQYF
TRBV24-1	few	TRBD1	TRBJ1-2	TGTGCCACCAGTGAGGATGGACAGGGGAATGGCTACACCTTC	CATSEDGQGNGYTF
TRBV6-5	NA	TRBD1	TRBJ1-3	TGTGCCAGCAGGACAGGGGGCGCGGGGGGAAACACCATATATTTT	CASRTGGAGGNTIYF
TRBV13	NA	TRBD1	TRBJ1-2	TGTGCCAGCAGCTTGTCAGGGGGTGGCTACACCTTC	CASSLSGGGYTF